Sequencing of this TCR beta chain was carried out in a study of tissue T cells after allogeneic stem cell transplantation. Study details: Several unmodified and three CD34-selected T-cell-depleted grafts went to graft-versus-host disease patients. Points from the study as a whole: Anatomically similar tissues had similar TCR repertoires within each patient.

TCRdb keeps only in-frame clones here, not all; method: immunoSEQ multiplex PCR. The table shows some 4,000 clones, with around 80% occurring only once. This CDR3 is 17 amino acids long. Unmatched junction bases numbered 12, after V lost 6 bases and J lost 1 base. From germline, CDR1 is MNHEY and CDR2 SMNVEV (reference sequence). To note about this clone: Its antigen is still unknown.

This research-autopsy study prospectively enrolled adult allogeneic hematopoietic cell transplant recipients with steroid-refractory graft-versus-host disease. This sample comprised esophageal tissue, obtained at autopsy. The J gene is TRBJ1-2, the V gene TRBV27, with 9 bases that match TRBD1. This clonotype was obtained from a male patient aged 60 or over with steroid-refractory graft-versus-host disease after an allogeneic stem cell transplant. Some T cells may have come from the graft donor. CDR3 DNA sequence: TGTGCCAGCAGCCCAAGGTATAGACAGGGGGATAACTATGGCTACACCTTC. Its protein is CASSPRYRQGDNYGYTF.